These 27 T cell receptor beta chains share one sample of origin, sequenced in a study of blood T cell repertoires in COVID-19. Profiled with immunoSEQ multiplex PCR; TCRdb holds only in-frame clones, not every one. The top ten hold around 0.81% of the sample, which has roughly 120,000 clones, 88% seen once. Sequencing was carried out using peripheral blood. The receptors were gathered from a woman aged 50 to 65 with active or convalescent COVID-19.

This chain connects TRBV5-1 to TRBJ2-1, with no clear D. The CDR3 is 13 residues long. The germline gives CDR1 SGHRS, CDR2 YFSETQ. Trimming stripped 0 bases from V and 6 bases from J, with 7 bases between. CDR3: CASSLDPSNEQFF. CDR3 sequence (DNA): TGCGCCAGCAGCTTGGATCCGTCCAATGAGCAGTTCTTC.

The V gene is TRBV30, the J gene TRBJ2-3; D is unclear. CDR3 length: 13 residues. The ends were cut back, 1 base at V and 1 base at J, with 6 bases in the middle. Germline CDR1 and CDR2: GTSNPN and SVGIG (reference sequence). This chain's CDR3 is CAWSGSGTDTQYF. CDR3 DNA sequence: TGTGCCTGGAGTGGGAGCGGCACAGATACGCAGTATTTT.

This clone was counted many times. J is TRBJ1-3 and V is TRBV9, with TRBD1 as a possible D gene (5 bases). The CDR3 loop spans 15 amino acids. CDR1 and CDR2 (germline): SGDLS, YYNGEE. The V gene lost 0 bases and the J gene lost 6 bases, with 13 bases spanning the gap. The CDR3 nucleotides read TGTGCCAGCAGCGTAGATCAGCAGGGCTCAAACACCATATATTTT. This encodes CASSVDQQGSNTIYF.

The chain joins TRBV5-6 to TRBJ1-1, with D perhaps TRBD1 (6 bases). Germline V gene sequence: CDR1 SGHDT, CDR2 YYEEEE. Trimming pared 2 bases from V and 2 bases from J, leaving 10 bases between. The CDR3 extends over 14 amino acids. The CDR3 sequence is CASSFQGINTEAFF. In DNA, the CDR3 is TGTGCCAGCAGCTTTCAGGGGATAAACACTGAAGCTTTCTTT.

The chain joins TRBV5-1 to TRBJ1-6, with 7 bases that match TRBD1. Germline V lookup: CDR1 SGHRS, CDR2 YFSETQ. Germline trimming cut 4 bases from V and 13 bases from J; bases unmatched to any gene: 14. This CDR3 is built from 15 residues. The CDR3 DNA reads as TGCGCCAGCAGCAGTGGGGACAGCGGCTTTCCTCCCCTCCACTTT. It codes for CASSSGDSGFPPLHF.

The chain has TRBV5-6 and TRBJ2-7, with 7 bases that match TRBD1. Germline CDR1 reads SGHDT; CDR2 reads YYEEEE. This CDR3 is 15 amino acids long. V lost 4 bases and J lost 3; bases outside the gene matches: 10. The CDR3 DNA reads TGTGCCAGCAGCCAAGCGTACAGGGGCGGCTACGAGCAGTACTTC. Protein product: CASSQAYRGGYEQYF.

The CDR3 coding sequence is TGTGCCAGCAGCTTGACCGGGACACTGAACTATGGCTACACCTTC. Protein product: CASSLTGTLNYGYTF. The J gene is TRBJ1-2, the V gene TRBV7-9, with TRBD1 as a possible D gene (6 bases). The CDR3 contains 15 residues. Germline CDR1 SEHNR, CDR2 FQNEAQ (reference sequence). Trimming removed 3 bases at V and 2 bases at J, with 13 bases between.

The table lists this clone with a count of one. The rearrangement links TRBV3-1 (or the pseudogene TRBV3-2) to TRBJ2-7, with D possibly matching TRBD2 (5 bases). Trimming shortened V by 1 base and J by 0 bases, and 22 bases separated the two germline ends. CDR3 length equals 19 residues. Germline assignment: CDR1 LGHDT and CDR2 YNNKEL (reference sequence). CDR3: CASSQVDLLLAAPSYEQYF. In DNA, the CDR3 is TGTGCCAGCAGCCAAGTCGACTTACTCCTAGCCGCCCCCTCCTACGAGCAGTACTTC.

V and J are TRBV12-3 or TRBV12-4 and TRBJ1-2; D is ambiguous. The ends were cut back, 3 bases at V and 5 bases at J, with 10 bases in the middle. The CDR3 totals 13 residues. CDR3 DNA: TGTGCCAGCAGTTTGCGGATTCATTATGGCTACACCTTC. The encoded protein is CASSLRIHYGYTF.

This sequence joins TRBV10-3 and TRBJ1-1; D may be TRBD1 (6 bases). Germline loops: CDR1 ENHRY, CDR2 SYGVKD. The CDR3 spans 15 residues. V lost 4 bases and J lost 1, with 13 bases in between. The CDR3 is CAISGTGTANTEAFF. CDR3 sequence (DNA): TGTGCCATCAGTGGAACAGGGACGGCGAACACTGAAGCTTTCTTT.

The chain links TRBV27 to TRBJ2-3; no clear D. There are 15 residues in the CDR3. Germline assignment: CDR1 MNHEY and CDR2 SMNVEV (reference sequence). With 0 bases removed from V and 0 bases from J, the gap between germline ends came to 7 bases. The chain's CDR3 is CASSLSVRSTDTQYF. The CDR3 DNA sequence: TGTGCCAGCAGTTTATCAGTTAGAAGCACAGATACGCAGTATTTT.

In DNA form, the CDR3 reads TGTGCCATCAGTGGCCGGGACTGGCACTACACCTTC. Its protein product is CAISGRDWHYTF. The chain couples TRBV10-3 to TRBJ1-2; the D gene is possibly TRBD1 (5 bases). Trimming removed 4 bases from V and 10 bases from J, with 13 bases in between. This CDR3 is built from 12 residues. The germline gives CDR1 ENHRY, CDR2 SYGVKD.

V gene TRBV29-1 combines with J gene TRBJ1-4, with TRBD1 as a possible D gene (5 bases). The CDR3 loop spans 14 amino acids. Germline CDR1 is SQVTM and CDR2 is ANQGSEA. Between the trimmed V and J ends, which lost 7 bases and 7 bases, there was a span of 19 bases. In DNA, the CDR3 is TGCAGCGCCGTCGGGCCAGGGAAAAGTGAAAAACTGTTTTTT. Its protein product is CSAVGPGKSEKLFF.

This clone has more than one count but fewer than ten. The chain uses TRBV10-3 and TRBJ1-2; tentatively, D is TRBD1 (6 bases). Trimming stripped 7 bases from V and 5 bases from J, with 20 bases between. Germline CDR1 ENHRY, CDR2 SYGVKD. The CDR3 runs to 15 residues. CDR3 coding DNA: TGTGCCATCACCCCGGGACAAAGAGAATCTTATGGCTACACCTTC. Translation: CAITPGQRESYGYTF.

This chain joins TRBV6-5 and TRBJ1-3, with D unresolved. CDR1 is MNHEY, CDR2 SVGAGI, per germline. The CDR3 covers 15 residues. Trimming shortened V by 6 bases and J by 4 bases, and 16 bases separated the two germline ends. Written as DNA, the CDR3 is TGTGCCAGCAGAAGGAACCCCCGGGAAGGAAACACCATATATTTT. This encodes CASRRNPREGNTIYF.

The chain is built from TRBV11-3 and TRBJ2-5, with 9 bases lining up with TRBD2. The CDR3 has 19 residues. The germline gives CDR1 SGHNT, CDR2 YENEEA. V dropped 9 bases and J dropped 5; count of bases not matched to a gene: 25. The CDR3 reads CASASQNHLAGRALETQYF. CDR3 nucleotides: TGTGCCAGTGCCTCCCAAAACCACCTAGCGGGAAGGGCATTGGAGACCCAGTACTTC.

The chain joins TRBV28 to TRBJ1-1, with D hard to call. The CDR3 spans 14 residues. Germline CDR1 and CDR2: MDHEN and SYDVKM. With 2 bases removed from V and 0 bases from J, the gap between germline ends came to 7 bases. The CDR3 region is CASSLQQMNTEAFF. Written as DNA, the CDR3 is TGTGCCAGCAGTTTACAACAGATGAACACTGAAGCTTTCTTT.

The chain carries TRBV4-3 and TRBJ1-1, with D unclear. Trimming stripped 2 bases from V and 3 bases from J, with 7 bases between. The CDR3 is 13 residues long. Germline V gene data show CDR1 as LGHNA and CDR2 as YSLEER. The CDR3 bases are TGCGCCAGCAGCCAAAGACTTGACACTGAAGCTTTCTTT. This gives the protein CASSQRLDTEAFF.

The chain has TRBV4-1 and TRBJ1-2; a possible D gene is TRBD1 (5 bases). CDR1 is MGHRA, CDR2 YSYEKL, per germline. The CDR3 sequence is 17 residues long. V lost 1 base and J lost 4, with 19 bases in between. As DNA, the CDR3 is TGCGCCAGCAGCCAAGTTTATCGGGGGGGAGATTCCTATGGCTACACCTTC. The encoded protein is CASSQVYRGGDSYGYTF.

V gene TRBV30 combines with J gene TRBJ1-5; 8 bases line up with TRBD1. Germline trimming cut 5 bases from V and 14 bases from J; bases unmatched to any gene: 2. This CDR3 contains 9 residues. CDR1 GTSNPN and CDR2 SVGIG come from the germline V gene (reference sequence). The CDR3 DNA is TGTGCCTGGTCGGACAGGGAGCATTTT. It translates to CAWSDREHF.

The gene calls are TRBV6-2 or TRBV6-3 and TRBJ2-2; no clear D gene. CDR1 and CDR2 (germline): MNHEY, SVGEGT. The germline V and J ends were trimmed by 1 base and 6 bases, with 6 bases remaining between them. The CDR3 consists of 13 residues. DNA for the CDR3: TGTGCCAGCAGTTACTACAAAGCCGGGGAGCTGTTTTTT. Its translation is CASSYYKAGELFF.

The V and J genes are TRBV27 and TRBJ1-5; 10 bases match TRBD1. J was trimmed by 4 bases and V by 4 bases; bases with no gene match: 4. This CDR3 region has 15 residues. In germline, CDR1 is MNHEY, CDR2 SMNVEV (reference sequence). The CDR3 DNA follows: TGTGCCAGCAGTTCCGGGACAGGGGTGAATCAGCCCCAGCATTTT. It translates to CASSSGTGVNQPQHF.

V and J are TRBV29-1 and TRBJ1-2, with TRBD1 identical over 10 bases. V shed 6 bases, J shed 2 bases, and the junction held 3 bases outside the gene matches. The CDR3 consists of 13 residues. The V gene's germline CDR1 is SQVTM and CDR2 ANQGSEA. CDR3 amino acids: CSVGGQGNYGYTF. CDR3 nucleotides: TGCAGCGTGGGGGGACAGGGGAACTATGGCTACACCTTC.

The chain employs TRBV18 and TRBJ2-2; D call uncertain. Germline lookup yields CDR1 KGHSH and CDR2 LQKENI. The CDR3 contains 14 residues. The V end lost 6 bases, the J end lost 2 bases, and 10 bases lay between the germline ends. DNA of the CDR3: TGTGCCAGCTCCCCTAGGTCCAACACCGGGGAGCTGTTTTTT. Amino acids: CASSPRSNTGELFF.

CDR3 sequence reads: CASSLSGHPNTGELFF. The CDR3, as DNA: TGCGCCAGCAGCTTGTCGGGACACCCGAACACCGGGGAGCTGTTTTTT. The chain links TRBV5-1 to TRBJ2-2; a weak D match, TRBD1 (6 bases). The CDR3 has 16 residues. Germline CDR1 SGHRS, CDR2 YFSETQ. Trimming cost V 1 base and J 0 bases, with 10 bases left between them.

CDR3 protein: CASSYSKQTTGELFF. In nucleotides, the CDR3 is TGTGCCAGCAGTTACTCGAAACAGACCACCGGGGAGCTGTTTTTT. This chain connects TRBV6-2 or TRBV6-3 to TRBJ2-2; no clear D. The V gene lost 0 bases and the J gene lost 4 bases, with 9 bases spanning the gap. The CDR3 is made up of 15 amino acids. Germline CDR1 is MNHEY and CDR2 is SVGEGT.

The chain joins TRBV29-1 to TRBJ2-5, with D perhaps matching TRBD2 (5 bases). The germline CDR1 and CDR2 sequences are SQVTM and ANQGSEA. The V and J ends lost 3 bases and 4 bases respectively, with 12 bases between them. This CDR3 has 13 amino acids. This CDR3 reads CSVDYGKGETQYF. The CDR3 nucleotides read TGCAGCGTTGACTACGGGAAGGGAGAGACCCAGTACTTC.